This T cell receptor beta chain was recovered during a study of OX40 agonist ivuxolimab in advanced cancers. Study overall: Three dose-escalation patients had partial responses: one with hepatocellular carcinoma and two with cutaneous melanoma.

A history of autoimmune disease or systemic immunosuppression excluded patients. Assay used: immunoSEQ multiplex PCR; TCRdb lists only in-frame clones, some missing. The sample holds about 89,000 clones, 90% to 95% seen once. To note about this clone: As yet, its antigen is unknown.

The study's findings and limits: Researchers report that CD8+ T cells had, on average, more expanded clones than CD4+. Both CD4+ and CD8+ T cell populations in blood had undergone clonal expansion by week 6 at 0.1 to 3.0 mg/kg.

The V gene's germline CDR1 is SGHTS and CDR2 YDEGEE. Trimming pared 4 bases from V and 8 bases from J, leaving 15 bases between. This CDR3 is 13 amino acids long. The material was CD4+ or CD8+ T cells sorted from blood, obtained in a trial of the OX40 agonist ivuxolimab. The sequence was obtained from an adult with an advanced solid tumor such as melanoma, head and neck, liver or kidney cancer. The chain couples TRBV5-8 to TRBJ1-2, with D possibly TRBD1 on 5 matching bases. The CDR3 protein is CASSRRGSGGYTF. The CDR3 nucleotides read TGTGCCAGCAGCCGGAGGGGTAGTGGAGGCTACACCTTC.